The TCR beta chain under discussion was sequenced for a study of cytomegalovirus exposure and HLA in healthy donors. Study context: The roughly 130 validation repertoires used the same platform as the approximately 700 first-cohort repertoires (as reported by a later analysis).

Germline lookup yields CDR1 SQVTM and CDR2 ANQGSEA. V lost 3 bases and J 4 bases, leaving 12 bases between the germline ends. This CDR3 contains 13 residues. Note on this clone: The antigen remains undetermined.

The study, taken as a whole, reports: Altogether, 150 to 200 TCR beta chains were recorded as cytomegalovirus-associated. In vitro work confirmed that a few CMV-associated chains recognize CMV antigens. For most TCR sequences rarity was the rule, although some public TCRs occurred in many donors.

Repertoires were generated with immunoSEQ multiplex PCR, while TCRdb's copy carries only in-frame clones and drops some. Of roughly 120,000 clones detected, around 89% appear once; the ten largest clones hold 1.4%. The chain is built from TRBV29-1 and TRBJ1-2; D ambiguous. This TCR was sampled from a woman between 25 and 40 years old in good health and CMV-seropositive. Material for sequencing was PBMCs. CDR3: CSVERPGSYGYTF. The DNA of the CDR3 is TGCAGCGTTGAGCGCCCAGGAAGCTATGGCTACACCTTC. The complete variable domain, with remaining parts taken from reference TRBV29-1 and TRBJ1-2, reads SAVISQKPSRDICQRGTSLTIQCQVDSQVTMMFWYRQQPGQSLTLIATANQGSEATYESGFVIDKFPISRPNLTFSTLTVSNMSPEDSSIYLCSVERPGSYGYTFGSGTRLTVV.